Listed below are T cell receptor beta chains from one sample, sequenced in a study of early T cells in non-severe SARS-CoV-2 infection. TCRdb reprocessed the 5' RACE reads via MiXCR and lists one record per CDR3 protein. The table shows about 28,000 distinct CDR3 sequences, with under 6% occurring only once. Sequenced: whole blood. The receptor source for this set is an adult who was a healthcare worker with PCR-confirmed SARS-CoV-2 infection or an uninfected control (not recorded which). CDR3s include the opening cysteine and the closing phenylalanine or tryptophan. Fields, in order: D gene, V gene, clone size, J gene, CDR3 DNA, CDR3 protein. A D gene is named only where the DNA matches it firmly. Part of the rows lack a size; the others show once, few, many or a class for expanded clones.

TRBD1	TRBV6-1	many	TRBJ1-1	TGTGCCAGCACTAGACAGGGATTGAGGACTGAAGCTTTCTTT	CASTRQGLRTEAFF
TRBD1	TRBV20-1	many	TRBJ2-5	TGCAGTGCTCGGGACAGTTTGGTAGAGACCCAGTACTTC	CSARDSLVETQYF
NA	TRBV19	NA	TRBJ1-2	TGTGCCAGCGCGTCCAGGAACGACGGGGCAATCCATGGCTACACCTTC	CASASRNDGAIHGYTF
NA	TRBV28	many	TRBJ2-7	TGTGCCAGCACCATCTACCCAGGGATTTACGAGCAGTACTTC	CASTIYPGIYEQYF
TRBD1	TRBV5-1	many	TRBJ1-2	TGCGCCAGCAGCAACGACATTCCCGGGACAGGGGTTTCCTATGGCTACACCTTC	CASSNDIPGTGVSYGYTF
NA	TRBV20-1	many	TRBJ1-1	TGCAGTGCTTGGGGGGACACTGAAGCTTTCTTT	CSAWGDTEAFF
NA	TRBV3-1	many	TRBJ2-1	TGTGCCAGCAGCCTATTTCCGTACAATGAGCAGTTCTTC	CASSLFPYNEQFF
NA	TRBV20-1	few	TRBJ2-7	TGCAGTGCTAGAGATCGGGCTAGGGTTTATGGCGAGCAGTACTTC	CSARDRARVYGEQYF
NA	TRBV28	few	TRBJ1-5	TGTGCCAGCCTAACACACAGGGACCCTATTTATAGCAATCAGCCCCAGCATTTT	CASLTHRDPIYSNQPQHF
NA	TRBV6-1	NA	TRBJ1-3	TGTGCCAGCAGTGAAGAGCCTAGGAACACCATATATTTT	CASSEEPRNTIYF
NA	TRBV6-5	NA	TRBJ2-7	TGTGCCAGCAGTTCCATCTCCGGGACCGTTATTTACGAGCAGTACTTC	CASSSISGTVIYEQYF
TRBD1	TRBV15	NA	TRBJ2-5	TGTGCCACCAGCAGAGGTGTTGGACAGGACGCCGCTCAAGAGACCCAGTACTTC	CATSRGVGQDAAQETQYF
TRBD2	TRBV5-1	few	TRBJ2-5	TGCGCCAGCAGCTTGAGCTTCGTGGTGGTAGCGGGGAGCGAGACCCAGTACTTC	CASSLSFVVVAGSETQYF
NA	TRBV6-5	NA	TRBJ2-7	TGTGCCAGCAGTTGGGCCTACGAGCAGTACTTC	CASSWAYEQYF
TRBD1	TRBV27	medium-sized	TRBJ2-7	TGTGCCACCAGAGACAGGGCCTCTGAGCAGTACTTC	CATRDRASEQYF
NA	TRBV29-1	few	TRBJ1-5	TGCAGCGTTGGGCAGGGGAGTCAGCCCCAGCATTTT	CSVGQGSQPQHF
TRBD1	TRBV28	many	TRBJ1-1	TGTGCCAGTTCTCAGGGGGCCCGTGACACTGAAGCTTTCTTT	CASSQGARDTEAFF
TRBD2	TRBV3-1	NA	TRBJ2-1	TGTGCCAGCAGCCAAGATGTAGCGGGGTACAATGAGCAGTTCTTC	CASSQDVAGYNEQFF
NA	TRBV7-2	many	TRBJ2-5	TGTGCCAGCAGCTTACAGGGGCGGGGGGAGACCCAGTACTTC	CASSLQGRGETQYF
TRBD1	TRBV2	medium-sized	TRBJ2-2	TGTGCCAGCAGTCGACAGGGAGTTGGCCGCGCCGGGGAGCTGTTTTTT	CASSRQGVGRAGELFF
NA	TRBV27	few	TRBJ2-7	TGTGCCAGCAGTTCAGCCCTGACAAATTCCTACGAGCAGTACTTC	CASSSALTNSYEQYF
NA	TRBV5-1	NA	TRBJ2-1	TGCGCCAGCAGTATGGGGGGGCCTTACAATGAGCAGTTCTTC	CASSMGGPYNEQFF
NA	TRBV13	many	TRBJ2-7	TGTGCCAGCAGCCATTCCTACGAGCAGTACTTC	CASSHSYEQYF
NA	TRBV5-1	many	TRBJ2-7	TGCGCCAGCAGCCCCGACAGAGTCGACTTCTTCGAGCAGTACTTC	CASSPDRVDFFEQYF
NA	TRBV7-9	many	TRBJ2-3	TGTGCCAGCAGCCCCCGGGACACCCAAGAGTATTTT	CASSPRDTQEYF
NA	TRBV6-6	many	TRBJ2-7	TGTGCCTCGGTACTGGGTTTGGGCCGGTACGAGCAGTACTTC	CASVLGLGRYEQYF
NA	TRBV6-6	many	TRBJ2-1	TGTGCCAGCAGTTTTGAGACACTCAATGAGCAGTTCTTC	CASSFETLNEQFF
TRBD1	TRBV5-4	many	TRBJ2-3	TGTGCCAGCAGCCCGGGGGACAGGGGGGGCACAGATACGCAGTATTTT	CASSPGDRGGTDTQYF
NA	TRBV20-1	medium-sized	TRBJ1-1	TGCAGTGCTAGAGCTTGGGACACTGGGTTCGCTGAAGCTTTCTTT	CSARAWDTGFAEAFF
NA	TRBV10-3	medium-sized	TRBJ1-2	TGTGCCATCAGTGACTACACCGATCCAACTGTTAACTATGGCTACACCTTC	CAISDYTDPTVNYGYTF
NA	TRBV7-9	NA	TRBJ2-1	TGTGCCAGCAGCTCGACTTTTACCCCTAACAATGAGCAGTTCTTC	CASSSTFTPNNEQFF
NA	TRBV6-2/TRBV6-3	many	TRBJ2-1	TGTGCCAGCAGTTACCAGAAAGTAGTATACAATGAGCAGTTCTTC	CASSYQKVVYNEQFF
TRBD2	TRBV29-1	many	TRBJ2-3	TGCAGCGTTGAATCCCCCTTTAGCGGGGGGCGCACAGATACGCAGTATTTT	CSVESPFSGGRTDTQYF
TRBD1	TRBV12-3/TRBV12-4	many	TRBJ2-5	TGTGCCAGCAACCGGGACAGGGAGACTTGGGGCCAGTACTTC	CASNRDRETWGQYF
NA	TRBV28	medium-sized	TRBJ1-2	TGTGCCAGCAGTTTGGCCGTCCGTGGTGGCTACACCTTC	CASSLAVRGGYTF
TRBD1	TRBV4-3	many	TRBJ1-1	TGCGCCAGCAGCCAAGTACAGGGGTACACTGAAGCTTTCTTT	CASSQVQGYTEAFF
NA	TRBV7-8	NA	TRBJ2-1	TGTGCCAGCCGGACAATGGGAAAACCTTACAATGAGCAGTTCTTC	CASRTMGKPYNEQFF
TRBD1	TRBV30	many	TRBJ2-7	TGTGCCTGGAGTGTAGGGACAGGGGTCCACGAGCAGTACTTC	CAWSVGTGVHEQYF
TRBD1	TRBV7-6	few	TRBJ1-3	TGTGCCAGCAGCTTAGATCCCCCAGGGGGCGGAGGACACACCATATATTTT	CASSLDPPGGGGHTIYF
TRBD1	TRBV11-1	many	TRBJ2-7	TGTGCCAGCAGCGCCCGGGACAGGGCATTCCACGAGCAGTACTTC	CASSARDRAFHEQYF
NA	TRBV6-1	many	TRBJ2-7	TGTGCCAGCAGTTCGCAGGGGCTCTTCGAGCAGTACTTC	CASSSQGLFEQYF
NA	TRBV18	few	TRBJ2-7	TGTGCCAGCTCACCGATGTTAGCGGGGACAGGGACATACGAGCAGTACTTC	CASSPMLAGTGTYEQYF
NA	TRBV30	few	TRBJ2-7	TGTGCCTGGAGTGAGGCCTACGAGCAGTACTTC	CAWSEAYEQYF
NA	TRBV15	many	TRBJ1-5	TGTGCCACCAGCCGCCGGAGGCCGGCGGAGAGCAATCAGCCCCAGCATTTT	CATSRRRPAESNQPQHF
NA	TRBV20-1	many	TRBJ2-2	TGCAGTGCCTTGGCGGGGGCGTACACCGGGGAGCTGTTTTTT	CSALAGAYTGELFF
TRBD1	TRBV6-5	many	TRBJ2-7	TGTGCCAGCACGAGGACAGGGCGCTACGAGCAGTACTTC	CASTRTGRYEQYF
NA	TRBV7-5	many	TRBJ1-5	NA	CISVPEAPRQGGSNQPQHF
NA	TRBV29-1	many	TRBJ1-3	TGCAGCGTGTGGGGGGTGGCCTCTGAAAACACCATATATTTT	CSVWGVASENTIYF
NA	TRBV4-3	many	TRBJ1-2	TGCGCCAGCAGCCAAGATCGGTCCGCGGGGTACTATGGCTACACCTTC	CASSQDRSAGYYGYTF
TRBD1	TRBV12-3/TRBV12-4	many	TRBJ1-5	TGTGCCAGCACCTCTCGCGGGACAGACAATCAGCCCCAGCATTTT	CASTSRGTDNQPQHF
TRBD1	TRBV5-4	many	TRBJ1-1	TGTGCCAGCAGCTTGGGCGGGACAGGCTACGGTGAAGCTTTCTTT	CASSLGGTGYGEAFF
NA	TRBV7-9	few	TRBJ1-2	TGTGCCACCCTTAACGGATTCCTATCCAACTATGGCTACACCTTC	CATLNGFLSNYGYTF
NA	TRBV7-6	many	TRBJ2-2	TGTGCCAGCAGCTTAGTACTCGGGGAGCTGTTTTTT	CASSLVLGELFF
NA	TRBV6-6	NA	TRBJ2-7	TGTGCCAGCAGTTACGGGGGCCCGATTCTTCCCGAGCAGTACTTC	CASSYGGPILPEQYF
NA	TRBV2	many	TRBJ2-1	TGTGCCAGCAGCCTTATTAAGGGACCGCTTGAGGGTGAGCAGTTCTTC	CASSLIKGPLEGEQFF
NA	TRBV20-1	many	TRBJ1-2	TGCAGTGCTAGAAGACTGTTACCGGGGATCTCTGGAGGGGGCTACACCTTC	CSARRLLPGISGGGYTF